A single sample is the source of the 3 T cell receptor beta chains below, sequenced in a study of cytomegalovirus exposure and HLA in healthy donors. Primers for the PCR totalled 60 Vbeta and 13 Jbeta. The assay was immunoSEQ multiplex PCR, and TCRdb's table has in-frame clones only and misses some. The sample lists 100,000 to 150,000 clones, around three fifths occurring once. Sequencing used PBMCs. The receptor set was obtained from a woman aged 35 to 49 in good health and CMV-seronegative.

This chain connects TRBV7-9 to TRBJ1-4, with TRBD1 matching 7 bases. The V segment lost 5 bases and the J segment 6 bases; nucleotides outside the gene matches: 9. In germline, CDR1 is SEHNR, CDR2 FQNEAQ (reference sequence). The CDR3 totals 15 residues. In DNA form, the CDR3 reads TGTGCCAGCAGCCCCAGAGAGGGGGCGTATGAAAAACTGTTTTTT. Its protein product is CASSPREGAYEKLFF.

This chain connects TRBV9 to TRBJ2-3; D is possibly TRBD2 (5 bases). Trimming cost V 2 bases and J 3 bases, with 13 bases left between them. The CDR3 runs 15 residues. Germline CDR1 is SGDLS and CDR2 is YYNGEE. CDR3 bases: TGTGCCAGCAGCGTTAGAGAGGGTCGGACAGATACGCAGTATTTT. Protein sequence: CASSVREGRTDTQYF.

This chain connects TRBV13 to TRBJ2-7, with 7 bases aligning to TRBD1. Germline CDR1 and CDR2: PRHDT and FYEKMQ (reference sequence). The CDR3 sequence is 12 residues long. V gave up 3 bases and J gave up 6 bases; unmatched junction bases: 2. In nucleotides, the CDR3 is TGTGCCAGCAGCTTCGACAGGGTCGAGCAGTACTTC. Translation: CASSFDRVEQYF.